The 9 T cell receptor beta chains below come from one sample, sequenced in a study of blood T cells in healthy people across ages. For the second PCR, which ran for about 6 to 11 cycles, a sample-barcoded 5' primer and a J-beta primer mix were used. TCRdb itself ran the 5' RACE reads through MiXCR, one entry per CDR3 protein. The repertoire has roughly 1.6 million distinct CDR3 sequences, approximately 32% of them found once; the top ten carry approximately 10%. Sequences were obtained from blood. These receptor sequences come from a woman aged 25 to 45 in good health.

This clonotype was recorded once. V usage is TRBV27 and J usage is TRBJ2-7; possible D gene TRBD2, 6 bases. The CDR3 consists of 14 residues. Trimming cost V 2 bases and J 4 bases, with 12 bases left between them. Looked up from germline, CDR1 is MNHEY and CDR2 is SMNVEV (reference sequence). The CDR3 loop is CASSLRAGLYEQYF. CDR3 DNA: TGTGCCAGCAGTTTACGCGCGGGGTTATACGAGCAGTACTTC.

The table lists this clonotype with a few counts. This chain uses TRBV20-1 with TRBJ2-3; the D is unclear. The V end was cut by 0 bases, the J end by 0 bases, with 13 bases between. CDR3 size: 16 residues. CDR1 is DFQATT and CDR2 is SNEGSKA in the germline V gene (reference sequence). The chain's CDR3 is CSARDQEPTSTDTQYF. The DNA for the CDR3 is TGCAGTGCTAGAGATCAAGAACCGACTAGCACAGATACGCAGTATTTT.

In its sample, this clonotype was seen a few times. The chain is built from TRBV5-1 and TRBJ1-2; D unclear. Germline-derived CDR1 and CDR2 are SGHRS and YFSETQ. V lost 4 bases and J 1 base, leaving 17 bases between the germline ends. The CDR3 is 16 residues long. The CDR3 sequence is CASSLGPHRFNYGYTF. In DNA, the CDR3 is TGCGCCAGCAGCCTAGGGCCCCATAGGTTTAACTATGGCTACACCTTC.

This chain uses TRBV15 with TRBJ1-4; D may be TRBD1 (5 bases). The CDR3 has 15 amino acids. Germline values: CDR1 LNHNV, CDR2 YYDKDF (reference sequence). Trimming pared 3 bases from V and 8 bases from J, leaving 16 bases between. The CDR3 here is CATSRAGREGEKLFF. The CDR3, as DNA: TGTGCCACCAGCAGGGCAGGGAGAGAGGGAGAAAAACTGTTTTTT.

J is TRBJ1-4 and V is TRBV20-1; tentative D call: TRBD1 (6 bases). The CDR3 contains 16 residues. The germline V gene encodes CDR1 DFQATT and CDR2 SNEGSKA (reference sequence). V was cut by 6 bases and J by 5 bases, with 22 bases left in between. CDR3 DNA: TGCAGTGCGTTCCCGACAGGTATAGGTTCCAATGAAAAACTGTTTTTT. Translated, it gives CSAFPTGIGSNEKLFF.

This chain uses TRBV20-1 with TRBJ2-3; possible D gene TRBD1, 5 bases. Germline assignment: CDR1 DFQATT and CDR2 SNEGSKA (reference sequence). The CDR3 totals 13 residues. The CDR3 is CSLSGQGTDTQYF. CDR3 in DNA: TGCAGCCTCTCAGGGCAAGGCACAGATACGCAGTATTTT.

V and J are TRBV29-1 and TRBJ1-2, with a weak D call TRBD1 (5 bases). From germline, CDR1 is SQVTM and CDR2 ANQGSEA. V was pared by 5 bases and J by 8 bases, with 18 bases between. There are 13 residues in the CDR3. The CDR3 sequence is CSVLRGAEGGYTF. CDR3 bases: TGCAGCGTTCTTCGTGGGGCGGAAGGAGGCTACACCTTC.

The V call is TRBV7-8, the J call TRBJ2-1; the D is unclear. Germline CDR1 SGHVS, CDR2 FQNEAQ. Trimming stripped 1 base from V and 6 bases from J, with 10 bases between. CDR3 length: 14 amino acids. This CDR3 is CASSLDWVVNEQFF. CDR3 DNA: TGTGCCAGCAGCTTAGATTGGGTTGTCAATGAGCAGTTCTTC.

This clonotype was counted at least ten times. The chain links TRBV12-3 or TRBV12-4 to TRBJ1-5; D unclear. Between the trimmed V and J ends, which lost 4 bases and 0 bases, there was a span of 4 bases. The CDR3 totals 13 residues. The chain's CDR3 is CASSSDSNQPQHF. The CDR3 bases are TGTGCCAGCAGTTCAGATAGCAATCAGCCCCAGCATTTT.